At least ten counts were recorded for the clone carrying this TCR beta chain. Its antigen is not identified. The sample originates from a study of T cell repertoires in cytomegalovirus infection. Turning to the study itself: CMV infection and matching HLA type were both indicated by public TCR beta signatures.

A single record per CDR3 protein comes from TCRdb applying MiXCR to the reads. The data contain about 770,000 distinct CDR3 sequences, 25% to 35% of them singletons. This clonotype was obtained from a human donor in good health (CMV status not recorded). Some clones in this sample may be carry-over from other donors' samples. The material was cultured CD8+ T cells from PBMCs, obtained from culture after CMV antigen stimulation.

The CDR3 coding sequence is TGTGCCAGCAGCTCCGGGACTAGCGGGGGGGCCGAGGCCCCCTACGAGCAGTACTTC. As protein: CASSSGTSGGAEAPYEQYF. This chain links TRBV7-9 with TRBJ2-7; 16 nucleotides line up with TRBD2. This CDR3 has 19 residues. Germline V gene sequence: CDR1 SEHNR, CDR2 FQNEAQ (reference sequence). The V and J ends lost 4 bases and 2 bases, in that order; junction bases with no gene match: 11.